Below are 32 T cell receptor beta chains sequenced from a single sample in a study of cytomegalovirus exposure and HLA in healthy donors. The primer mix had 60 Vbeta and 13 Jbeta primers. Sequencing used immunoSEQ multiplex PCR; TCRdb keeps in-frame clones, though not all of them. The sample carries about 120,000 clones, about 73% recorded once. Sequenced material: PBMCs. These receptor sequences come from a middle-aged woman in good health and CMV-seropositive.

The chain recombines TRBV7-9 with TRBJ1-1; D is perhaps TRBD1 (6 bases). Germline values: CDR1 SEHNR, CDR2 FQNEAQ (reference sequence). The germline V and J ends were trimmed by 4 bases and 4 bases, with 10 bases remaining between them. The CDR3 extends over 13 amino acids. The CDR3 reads CASSSLGGTEAFF. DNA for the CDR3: TGTGCCAGCAGCTCCTTAGGGGGCACTGAAGCTTTCTTT.

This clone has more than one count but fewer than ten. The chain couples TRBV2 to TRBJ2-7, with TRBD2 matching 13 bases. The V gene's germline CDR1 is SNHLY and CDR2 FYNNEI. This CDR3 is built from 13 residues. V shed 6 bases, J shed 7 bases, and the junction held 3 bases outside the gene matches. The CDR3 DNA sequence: TGTGCCAGCAGAGGACTAGCGGGAGAGGAGCAGTACTTC. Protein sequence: CASRGLAGEEQYF.

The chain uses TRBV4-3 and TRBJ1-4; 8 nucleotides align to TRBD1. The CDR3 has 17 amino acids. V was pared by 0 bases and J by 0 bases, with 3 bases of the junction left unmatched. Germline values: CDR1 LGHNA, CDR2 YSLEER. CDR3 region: CASSQEGQESTNEKLFF. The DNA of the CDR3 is TGCGCCAGCAGCCAAGAGGGACAGGAATCAACTAATGAAAAACTGTTTTTT.

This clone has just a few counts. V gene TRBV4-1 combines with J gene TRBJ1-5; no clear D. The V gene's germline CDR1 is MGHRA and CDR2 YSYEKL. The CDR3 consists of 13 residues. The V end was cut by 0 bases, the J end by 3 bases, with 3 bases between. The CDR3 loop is CASSQDLNQPQHF. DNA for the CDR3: TGCGCCAGCAGCCAAGACCTCAATCAGCCCCAGCATTTT.

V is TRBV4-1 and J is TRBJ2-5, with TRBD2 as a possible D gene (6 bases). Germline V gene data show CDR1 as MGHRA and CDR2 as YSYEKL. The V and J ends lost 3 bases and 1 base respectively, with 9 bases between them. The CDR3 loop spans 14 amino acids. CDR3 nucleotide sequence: TGCGCCAGCAGCCACGTCGGGAGCCAAGAGACCCAGTACTTC. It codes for CASSHVGSQETQYF.

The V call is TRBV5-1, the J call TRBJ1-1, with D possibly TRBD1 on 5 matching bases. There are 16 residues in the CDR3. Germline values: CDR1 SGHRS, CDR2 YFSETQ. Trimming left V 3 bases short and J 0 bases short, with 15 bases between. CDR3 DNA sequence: TGCGCCAGCAGCTCTTCCCCCAGGGCCATGAACACTGAAGCTTTCTTT. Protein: CASSSSPRAMNTEAFF.

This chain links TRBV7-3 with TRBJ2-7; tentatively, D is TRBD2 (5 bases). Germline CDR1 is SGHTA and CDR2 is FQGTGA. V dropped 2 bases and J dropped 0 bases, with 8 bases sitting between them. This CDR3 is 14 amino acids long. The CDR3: CASSLGSPSYEQYF. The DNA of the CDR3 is TGTGCCAGCAGCTTAGGGAGTCCCTCCTACGAGCAGTACTTC.

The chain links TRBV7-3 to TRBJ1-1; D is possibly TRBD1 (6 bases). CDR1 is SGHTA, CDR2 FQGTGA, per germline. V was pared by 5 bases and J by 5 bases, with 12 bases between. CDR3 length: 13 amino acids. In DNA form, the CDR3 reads TGTGCCAGCAGCGTCGACAGGTTGACTGAAGCTTTCTTT. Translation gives CASSVDRLTEAFF. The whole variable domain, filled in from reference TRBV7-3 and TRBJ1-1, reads GAGVSQTPSNKVTEKGKYVELRCDPISGHTALYWYRQSLGQGPEFLIYFQGTGAADDSGLPNDRFFAVRPEGSVSTLKIQRTERGDSAVYLCASSVDRLTEAFFGQGTRLTVV.

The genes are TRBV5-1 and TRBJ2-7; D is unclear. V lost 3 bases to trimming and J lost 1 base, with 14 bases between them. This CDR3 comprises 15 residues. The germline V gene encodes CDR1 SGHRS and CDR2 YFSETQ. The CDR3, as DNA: TGCGCCAGCAGCTCCCCCCGGAGTCTTTCCTACGAGCAGTACTTC. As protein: CASSSPRSLSYEQYF.

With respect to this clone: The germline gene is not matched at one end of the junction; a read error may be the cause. As DNA, the CDR3 is TGTGCTAGCAGCTTAGGGCTAGCGGGGGCCGGGGAGACCCAGTACTTC. Translating it yields CASSLGLAGAGETQYF. J is TRBJ2-5 and V is TRBV7-7; 10 bases align to TRBD2. CDR1 and CDR2 from the germline V gene are SSHAT and FNYEAQ (reference sequence). This CDR3 region has 16 residues.

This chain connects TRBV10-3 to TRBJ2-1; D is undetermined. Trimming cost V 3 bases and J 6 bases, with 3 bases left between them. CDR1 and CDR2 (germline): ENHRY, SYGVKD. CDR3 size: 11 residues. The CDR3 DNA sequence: TGTGCCATCAGTGATATCAATGAGCAGTTCTTC. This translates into CAISDINEQFF.

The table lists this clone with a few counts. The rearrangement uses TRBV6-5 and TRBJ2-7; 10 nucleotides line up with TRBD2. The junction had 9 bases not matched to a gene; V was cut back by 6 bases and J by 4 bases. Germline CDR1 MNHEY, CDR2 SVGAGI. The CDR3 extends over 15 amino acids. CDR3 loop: CASRPTSGATYEQYF. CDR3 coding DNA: TGTGCCAGCAGACCAACTAGCGGGGCGACATACGAGCAGTACTTC.

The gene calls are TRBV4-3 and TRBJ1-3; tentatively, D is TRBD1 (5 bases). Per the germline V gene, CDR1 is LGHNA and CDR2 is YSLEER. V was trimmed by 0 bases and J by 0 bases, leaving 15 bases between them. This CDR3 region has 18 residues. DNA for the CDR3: TGCGCCAGCAGCCAAGAGCCCAGGGCAAGTAGCTCTGGAAACACCATATATTTT. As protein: CASSQEPRASSSGNTIYF.

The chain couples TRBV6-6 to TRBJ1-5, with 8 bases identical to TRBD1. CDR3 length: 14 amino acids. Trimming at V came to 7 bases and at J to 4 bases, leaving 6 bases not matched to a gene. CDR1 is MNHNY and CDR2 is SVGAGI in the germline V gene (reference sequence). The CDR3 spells CASNPQGVNQPQHF. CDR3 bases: TGTGCCAGCAACCCACAGGGGGTAAATCAGCCCCAGCATTTT.

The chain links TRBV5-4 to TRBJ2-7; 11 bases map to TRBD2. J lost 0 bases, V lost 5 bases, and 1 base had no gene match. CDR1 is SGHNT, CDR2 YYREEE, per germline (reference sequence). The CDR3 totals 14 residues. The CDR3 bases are TGTGCCAGCAGACTAGCGGGGGCCTCCTACGAGCAGTACTTC. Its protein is CASRLAGASYEQYF. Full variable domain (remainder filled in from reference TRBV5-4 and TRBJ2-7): ETGVTQSPTHLIKTRGQQVTLRCSSQSGHNTVSWYQQALGQGPQFIFQYYREEENGRGNFPPRFSGLQFPNYSSELNVNALELDDSALYLCASRLAGASYEQYFGPGTRLTVT.

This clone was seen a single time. This chain's CDR3 is CASSKTLTGGTFF. Here the CDR3 DNA reads TGTGCCAGCAGTAAGACCCTTACAGGGGGGACTTTCTTT. The chain recombines TRBV2 with TRBJ1-1; 8 positions agree with TRBD1. Germline CDR1 and CDR2: SNHLY and FYNNEI. Unmatched junction bases numbered 11, after V lost 5 bases and J lost 12 bases. This CDR3 spans 13 amino acids. The variable domain in full, with the rest retrieved from reference TRBV2 and TRBJ1-1, is EPEVTQTPSHQVTQMGQEVILRCVPISNHLYFYWYRQILGQKVEFLVSFYNNEISEKSEIFDDQFSVERPDGSNFTLKIRSTKLEDSAMYFCASSKTLTGGTFFGQGTRLTVV.

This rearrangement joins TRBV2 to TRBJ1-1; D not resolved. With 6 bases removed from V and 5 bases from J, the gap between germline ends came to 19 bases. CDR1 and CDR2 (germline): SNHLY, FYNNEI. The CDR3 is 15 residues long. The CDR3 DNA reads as TGTGCCAGCAGGTCTTTTGGGCAAGGAGGGACTGAAGCTTTCTTT. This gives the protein CASRSFGQGGTEAFF.

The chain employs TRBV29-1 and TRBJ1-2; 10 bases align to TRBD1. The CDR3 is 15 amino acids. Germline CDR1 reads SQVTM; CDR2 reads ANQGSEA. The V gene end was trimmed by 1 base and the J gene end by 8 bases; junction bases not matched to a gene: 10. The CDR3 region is CSVEGTGGGRGGYTF. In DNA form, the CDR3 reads TGCAGCGTTGAAGGGACAGGGGGGGGAAGGGGAGGCTACACCTTC.

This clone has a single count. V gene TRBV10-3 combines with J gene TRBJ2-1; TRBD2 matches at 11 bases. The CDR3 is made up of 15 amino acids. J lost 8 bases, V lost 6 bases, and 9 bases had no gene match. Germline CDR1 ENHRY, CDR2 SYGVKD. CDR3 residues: CAIRLAGGRSDEQFF. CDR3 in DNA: TGTGCCATCAGGTTAGCGGGGGGGCGGTCGGATGAGCAGTTCTTC.

The DNA for the CDR3 is TGTGCCAGCAGAGAGACAGTATATAGCACAGATACGCAGTATTTT. Its protein product is CASRETVYSTDTQYF. The chain has TRBV2 and TRBJ2-3, with a tentative D call TRBD1 (5 bases). This CDR3 region has 15 residues. Germline-derived CDR1 and CDR2 are SNHLY and FYNNEI. The ends were cut back, 6 bases at V and 0 bases at J, with 13 bases in the middle.

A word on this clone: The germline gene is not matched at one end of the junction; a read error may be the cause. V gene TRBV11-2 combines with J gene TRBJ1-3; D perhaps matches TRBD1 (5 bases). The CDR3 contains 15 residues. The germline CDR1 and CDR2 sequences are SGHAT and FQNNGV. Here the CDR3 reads CVSSLGGDLGNTIYF. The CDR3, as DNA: TGTGTCAGCAGCTTGGGGGGGGACCTAGGAAACACCATATATTTT.

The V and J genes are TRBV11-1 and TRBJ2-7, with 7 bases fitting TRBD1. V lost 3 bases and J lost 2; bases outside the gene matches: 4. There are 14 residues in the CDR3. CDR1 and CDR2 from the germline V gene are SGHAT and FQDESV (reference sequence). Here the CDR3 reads CASSFGTDAYEQYF. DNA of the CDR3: TGTGCCAGCAGCTTCGGGACAGATGCCTACGAGCAGTACTTC.

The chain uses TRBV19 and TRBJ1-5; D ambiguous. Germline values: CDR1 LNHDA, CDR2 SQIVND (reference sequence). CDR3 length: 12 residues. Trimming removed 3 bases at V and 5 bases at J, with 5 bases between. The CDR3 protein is CASSISDQPQHF. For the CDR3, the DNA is TGTGCCAGTAGTATTAGTGATCAGCCCCAGCATTTT.

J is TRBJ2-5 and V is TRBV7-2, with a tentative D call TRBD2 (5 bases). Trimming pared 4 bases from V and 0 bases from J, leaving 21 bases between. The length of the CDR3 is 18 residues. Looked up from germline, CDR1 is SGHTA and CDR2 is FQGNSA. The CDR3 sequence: CASSSPIEGSSNQETQYF. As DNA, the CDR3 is TGTGCCAGCAGCTCACCCATAGAGGGTTCCAGCAACCAAGAGACCCAGTACTTC.

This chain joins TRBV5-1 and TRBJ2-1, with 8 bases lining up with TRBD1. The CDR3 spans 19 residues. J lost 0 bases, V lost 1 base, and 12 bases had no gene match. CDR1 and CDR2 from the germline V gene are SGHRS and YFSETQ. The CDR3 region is CASSLPQGVSLSSYNEQFF. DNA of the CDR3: TGCGCCAGCAGCTTGCCACAGGGGGTCAGTTTAAGCTCCTACAATGAGCAGTTCTTC.

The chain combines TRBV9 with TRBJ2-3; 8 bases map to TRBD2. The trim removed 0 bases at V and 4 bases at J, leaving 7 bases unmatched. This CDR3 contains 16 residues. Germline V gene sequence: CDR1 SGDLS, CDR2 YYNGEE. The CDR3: CASSVDPGGSADTQYF. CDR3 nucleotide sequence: TGTGCCAGCAGCGTAGACCCGGGGGGGTCGGCAGATACGCAGTATTTT.

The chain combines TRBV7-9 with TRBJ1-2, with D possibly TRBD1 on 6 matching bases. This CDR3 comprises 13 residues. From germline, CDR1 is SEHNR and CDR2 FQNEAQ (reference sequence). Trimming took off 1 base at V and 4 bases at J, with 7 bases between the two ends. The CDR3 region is CASSLGRGYGYTF. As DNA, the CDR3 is TGTGCCAGCAGCTTAGGCAGGGGCTATGGCTACACCTTC.

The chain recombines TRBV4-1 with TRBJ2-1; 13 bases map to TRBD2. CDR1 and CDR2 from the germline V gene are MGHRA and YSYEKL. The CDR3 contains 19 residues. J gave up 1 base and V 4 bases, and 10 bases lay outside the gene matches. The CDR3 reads CASSRFGLAGEGSYNEQFF. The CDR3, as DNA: TGCGCCAGCAGCCGATTCGGACTAGCGGGGGAGGGGTCCTACAATGAGCAGTTCTTC.

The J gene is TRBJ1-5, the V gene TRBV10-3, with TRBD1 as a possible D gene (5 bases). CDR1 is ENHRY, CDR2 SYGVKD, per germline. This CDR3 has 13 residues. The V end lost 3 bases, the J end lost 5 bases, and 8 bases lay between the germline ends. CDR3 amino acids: CAISEQADQPQHF. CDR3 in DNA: TGTGCCATCAGTGAACAGGCGGATCAGCCCCAGCATTTT.

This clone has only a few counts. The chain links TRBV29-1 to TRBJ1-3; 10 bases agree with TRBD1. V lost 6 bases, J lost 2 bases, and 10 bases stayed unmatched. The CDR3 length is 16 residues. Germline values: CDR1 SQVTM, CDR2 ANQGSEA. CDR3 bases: TGCAGCGTGGCCTCTTTGGGACAGGGGACTGGAAACACCATATATTTT. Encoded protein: CSVASLGQGTGNTIYF.

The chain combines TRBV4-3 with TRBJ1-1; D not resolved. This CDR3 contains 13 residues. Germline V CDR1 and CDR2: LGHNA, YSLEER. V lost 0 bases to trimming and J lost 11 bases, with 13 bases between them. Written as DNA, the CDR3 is TGCGCCAGCAGCCAAGATTGGTTGAGGGAGGCTTTCTTT. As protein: CASSQDWLREAFF.

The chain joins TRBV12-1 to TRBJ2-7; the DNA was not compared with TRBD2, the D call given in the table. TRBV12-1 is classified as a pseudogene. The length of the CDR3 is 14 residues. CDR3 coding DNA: TGTGCCAGCAGCACGCGGGGGCCTACCTACGAGCAGTACTTC. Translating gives CASSTRGPTYEQYF.